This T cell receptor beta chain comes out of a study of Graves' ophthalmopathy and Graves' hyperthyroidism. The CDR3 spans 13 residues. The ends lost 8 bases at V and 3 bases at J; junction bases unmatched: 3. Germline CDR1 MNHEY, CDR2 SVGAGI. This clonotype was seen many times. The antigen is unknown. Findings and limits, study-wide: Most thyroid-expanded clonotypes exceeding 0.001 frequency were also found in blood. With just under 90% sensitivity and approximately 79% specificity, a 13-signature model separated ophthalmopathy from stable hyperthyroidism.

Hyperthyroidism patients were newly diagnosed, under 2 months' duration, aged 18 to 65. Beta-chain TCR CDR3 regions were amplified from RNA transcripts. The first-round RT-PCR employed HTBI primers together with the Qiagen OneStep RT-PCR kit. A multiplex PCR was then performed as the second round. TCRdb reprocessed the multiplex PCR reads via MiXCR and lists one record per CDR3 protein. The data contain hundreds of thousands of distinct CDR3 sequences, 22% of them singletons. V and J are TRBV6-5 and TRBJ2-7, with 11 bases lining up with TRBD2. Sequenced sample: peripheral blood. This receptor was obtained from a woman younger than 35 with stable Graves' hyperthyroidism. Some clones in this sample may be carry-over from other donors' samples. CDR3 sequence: CASVGTSGYEQYF. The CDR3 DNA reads TGTGCCAGCGTCGGGACTAGCGGCTACGAGCAGTACTTC.